This TCR beta chain was captured in a study of early T cells in non-severe SARS-CoV-2 infection. Study-level background: Chains stayed unpaired after sequencing of bulk RNA from unsorted whole blood.

Points from the study as a whole: VDJdb matching skewed toward anti-spike CD8 responses, missing private and CD4 specificities.

Germline CDR1 ENHRY, CDR2 SYGVKD. Germline trimming cut 10 bases from V and 4 bases from J; bases unmatched to any gene: 5. The length of the CDR3 is 13 residues. Comments on this clonotype: Its antigen is currently unknown.

The TCR library protocol was used to attach unique molecular identifiers. These identifiers were attached to individual cDNA molecules. TCRdb re-analysed the 5' RACE reads in MiXCR, keeping a single row per CDR3 protein. In the table there are about 48,000 distinct CDR3 sequences, about 7.8% of which are singletons. The sample was whole blood. The chain couples TRBV10-3 to TRBJ1-4; 8 nucleotides line up with TRBD1. This TCR derives from an adult who was a healthcare worker with PCR-confirmed SARS-CoV-2 infection or an uninfected control (not recorded which). CDR3 nucleotides: TGTGCCACCGGGACAGGTTTTAATGAAAAACTGTTTTTT. It specifies CATGTGFNEKLFF.